Presented here are 32 T cell receptor beta chains from one specimen sequenced in a study of cytomegalovirus exposure and HLA in healthy donors. Sequenced by immunoSEQ multiplex PCR; TCRdb stores in-frame clones only, minus some. The table includes roughly 250,000 clones, roughly 89% detected once. Source material: PBMCs. The receptors derive from a man between 18 and 35 years old in good health and CMV-seronegative.

The V and J genes are TRBV4-2 and TRBJ2-1; unclear D gene. The germline V gene has CDR1 LGHNA and CDR2 YNFKEQ. V was cut by 2 bases and J by 8 bases, with 10 bases left in between. The CDR3 spans 13 residues. The CDR3 sequence: CASSQILVDEQFF. Written as DNA, the CDR3 is TGTGCCAGCAGCCAAATCCTCGTTGATGAGCAGTTCTTC.

The chain is built from TRBV30 and TRBJ2-7; D possibly corresponds to TRBD1 (5 bases). Between the trimmed V and J ends, which lost 0 bases and 0 bases, there was a span of 9 bases. CDR3 size: 14 residues. Germline lookup yields CDR1 GTSNPN and CDR2 SVGIG (reference sequence). In DNA form, the CDR3 reads TGTGCCTGGAGTGTTGACAGTAGCTCCTACGAGCAGTACTTC. It is translated as CAWSVDSSSYEQYF.

DNA of the CDR3: TGTGCCAGCACCCCGCGAGGCGACGGGTACCGCACAGATACGCAGTATTTT. This sequence encodes CASTPRGDGYRTDTQYF. The chain recombines TRBV5-8 with TRBJ2-3, with D hard to call. Germline V CDR1 and CDR2: SGHTS, YDEGEE. V lost 6 bases and J 1 base, leaving 21 bases between the germline ends. This CDR3 spans 17 amino acids.

Only a few counts were recorded for this clone. This chain uses TRBV18 with TRBJ1-2, with D perhaps TRBD1 (5 bases). Trimming stripped 3 bases from V and 8 bases from J, with 22 bases between. Germline V gene lookup returns CDR1 KGHSH and CDR2 LQKENI. This CDR3 is built from 16 residues. The CDR3 protein is CASSPPLADSIRGYTF. CDR3 bases: TGTGCCAGCTCACCGCCCTTGGCCGACAGTATTAGGGGCTACACCTTC.

V usage is TRBV6-4 and J usage is TRBJ1-5; the D gene is possibly TRBD1 (5 bases). The germline V gene encodes CDR1 MRHNA and CDR2 SNTAGT. Trimming pared 8 bases from V and 3 bases from J, leaving 14 bases between. The CDR3 contains 14 residues. The CDR3 coding sequence is TGTGCCAGCTCCTCGGACGGACACAATCAGCCCCAGCATTTT. This translates into CASSSDGHNQPQHF.

J is TRBJ2-3 and V is TRBV15; 11 positions match TRBD2. Germline assignment: CDR1 LNHNV and CDR2 YYDKDF (reference sequence). J lost 2 bases, V lost 6 bases, and 7 bases had no gene match. The length of the CDR3 is 16 residues. The CDR3 coding sequence is TGTGCCACCAGTTCGCTAGCGGGAGGTCTCACAGATACGCAGTATTTT. Amino acids: CATSSLAGGLTDTQYF.

This chain uses TRBV11-2 with TRBJ2-7; TRBD2 aligns across 10 bases. V gave up 1 base and J gave up 4 bases; unmatched junction bases: 1. The germline CDR1 and CDR2 sequences are SGHAT and FQNNGV. The CDR3 has 14 residues. This CDR3 is CASSLGGLAYEQYF. The CDR3 DNA reads as TGTGCCAGCAGCTTAGGGGGACTAGCGTACGAGCAGTACTTC.

The chain carries TRBV6-1 and TRBJ2-2; 9 bases map to TRBD1. J lost 4 bases, V lost 5 bases, and 2 bases had no gene match. From germline, CDR1 is MNHNS and CDR2 SASEGT. This CDR3 is 14 amino acids long. Written as DNA, the CDR3 is TGTGCCAGCAGTCGGGACAGGGCCACCGGGGAGCTGTTTTTT. This encodes CASSRDRATGELFF.

V is TRBV7-9 and J is TRBJ2-1; possibly TRBD2 for D (7 bases). V lost 4 bases to trimming and J lost 1 base, with 14 bases between them. The CDR3 sequence is 16 residues long. In germline, CDR1 is SEHNR, CDR2 FQNEAQ (reference sequence). This CDR3 is CASSSRAGASYNEQFF. The DNA of the CDR3 is TGTGCCAGCAGCTCAAGGGCGGGGGCTTCCTACAATGAGCAGTTCTTC.

The chain has TRBV7-9 and TRBJ1-4, with a possible D match to TRBD1 (5 bases). Germline CDR1 SEHNR, CDR2 FQNEAQ (reference sequence). The CDR3 is made up of 15 amino acids. V lost 4 bases to trimming and J lost 4 bases, with 13 bases between them. CDR3 sequence reads: CASSSSGNVNEKLFF. Written as DNA, the CDR3 is TGTGCCAGCAGCTCCTCAGGGAACGTTAATGAAAAACTGTTTTTT.

The chain recombines TRBV27 with TRBJ2-5, with 13 nucleotides matching TRBD2. Looked up from germline, CDR1 is MNHEY and CDR2 is SMNVEV (reference sequence). The V segment lost 4 bases and the J segment 2 bases; nucleotides outside the gene matches: 16. This CDR3 has 20 residues. CDR3 sequence reads: CASSSLLDSSTSGRQETQYF. CDR3 DNA: TGTGCCAGCAGTTCGTTACTGGACTCTTCGACTAGCGGGAGGCAAGAGACCCAGTACTTC.

CDR3 protein: CASSGRDSHSPLHF. DNA for the CDR3: TGTGCCAGCAGCGGCCGGGACAGCCATTCACCCCTCCACTTT. The chain uses TRBV5-4 and TRBJ1-6, with TRBD1 matching over 7 bases. CDR1 and CDR2 from the germline V gene are SGHNT and YYREEE (reference sequence). Trimming removed 4 bases from V and 8 bases from J; junction bases left unmatched: 6. The CDR3 loop spans 14 amino acids.

The V gene is TRBV7-9, the J gene TRBJ2-1; TRBD2 aligns across 13 bases. With V trimmed by 6 bases and J by 8 bases, 7 bases remained unmatched. The CDR3 runs 15 residues. Germline CDR1 and CDR2: SEHNR and FQNEAQ (reference sequence). The CDR3 nucleotides are TGTGCCAGCAGATTCGGACTAGCGGGGGTACATGAGCAGTTCTTC. The encoded protein is CASRFGLAGVHEQFF.

This clone was seen more than once but under ten times. The chain couples TRBV5-1 to TRBJ1-5, with TRBD1 identical over 9 bases. The V and J ends lost 3 bases and 4 bases, in that order; junction bases with no gene match: 2. CDR1 and CDR2 from the germline V gene are SGHRS and YFSETQ. The CDR3 has 14 residues. In nucleotides, the CDR3 is TGCGCCAGCAGCTCCGGACAGGGGAATCAGCCCCAGCATTTT. Its protein is CASSSGQGNQPQHF.

The chain combines TRBV2 with TRBJ1-6, with D possibly TRBD1 on 5 matching bases. V was shortened by 8 bases and J by 1 base, with 15 bases between the two germline ends. Germline V gene sequence: CDR1 SNHLY, CDR2 FYNNEI. The CDR3 contains 16 residues. CDR3: CASGRRGMSYNSPLHF. For the CDR3, the DNA is TGTGCCAGCGGGAGGCGGGGGATGTCCTATAATTCACCCCTCCACTTT.

This chain connects TRBV19 to TRBJ1-5, with 9 bases aligning to TRBD1. From germline, CDR1 is LNHDA and CDR2 SQIVND (reference sequence). The CDR3 is made up of 15 amino acids. J gave up 1 base and V 6 bases, and 4 bases lay outside the gene matches. CDR3 in DNA: TGTGCCAGTAGGGACAGGGGTCTCAGCAATCAGCCCCAGCATTTT. It translates to CASRDRGLSNQPQHF.

This chain joins TRBV9 and TRBJ1-6; D may be TRBD1 (6 bases). The germline CDR1 and CDR2 sequences are SGDLS and YYNGEE. The CDR3 runs to 14 residues. Trimming pared 4 bases from V and 7 bases from J, leaving 12 bases between. In DNA form, the CDR3 reads TGTGCCAGCAGCCTAGGACAGCCCAATTCACCCCTCCACTTT. Protein product: CASSLGQPNSPLHF. The whole variable domain, remainder taken from reference TRBV9 and TRBJ1-6, is DSGVTQTPKHLITATGQRVTLRCSPRSGDLSVYWYQQSLDQGLQFLIQYYNGEERAKGNILERFSAQQFPDLHSELNLSSLELGDSALYFCASSLGQPNSPLHFGNGTRLTVT.

This chain joins TRBV7-6 and TRBJ2-2, with TRBD2 as a possible D gene (5 bases). Per germline, CDR1 SGHVS and CDR2 FNYEAQ. The CDR3 has 16 residues. Deletions cut 1 base from V and 7 bases from J, with 16 bases between. The CDR3 here is CASSLEASPIRGELFF. CDR3 nucleotides: TGTGCCAGCAGCTTAGAAGCTAGCCCTATACGCGGGGAGCTGTTTTTT.

The V and J genes are TRBV5-1 and TRBJ2-7; 9 bases are shared with TRBD2. J gave up 5 bases and V 2 bases, and 5 bases lay outside the gene matches. Germline V gene lookup returns CDR1 SGHRS and CDR2 YFSETQ. The CDR3 length is 14 residues. CDR3: CASSFGGGEHEQYF. The CDR3 DNA reads TGCGCCAGCAGCTTTGGCGGGGGGGAACACGAGCAGTACTTC.

The V and J genes are TRBV4-2 and TRBJ2-2, with TRBD1 as a possible D gene (5 bases). The CDR3 runs 17 residues. Looked up from germline, CDR1 is LGHNA and CDR2 is YNFKEQ. V lost 2 bases, J lost 2 bases, and 15 bases lay in between. The CDR3 DNA reads as TGTGCCAGCAGCCAATCCATAAGACAGAAAAACACCGGGGAGCTGTTTTTT. It encodes CASSQSIRQKNTGELFF.

The rearrangement joins TRBV2 to TRBJ2-3; TRBD1 might be the D (6 bases). The germline V gene encodes CDR1 SNHLY and CDR2 FYNNEI. Trimming removed 7 bases at V and 7 bases at J, with 21 bases between. CDR3 size: 15 residues. CDR3 loop: CASNQQGLGVYTQYF. For the CDR3, the DNA is TGTGCCAGCAACCAACAGGGTTTGGGGGTGTATACGCAGTATTTT.

V gene TRBV7-9 combines with J gene TRBJ1-3; D gene unclear. Germline V gene sequence: CDR1 SEHNR, CDR2 FQNEAQ (reference sequence). Trimming removed 2 bases from V and 6 bases from J, with 11 bases in between. The CDR3 runs to 14 residues. CDR3 DNA sequence: TGTGCCAGCAGCTTACTCCAGGATGAAAACACCATATATTTT. Protein product: CASSLLQDENTIYF.

This clone appeared a few times. The chain carries TRBV19 and TRBJ2-2; 9 bases map to TRBD1. Unmatched junction bases numbered 9, after V lost 4 bases and J lost 6 bases. This CDR3 spans 16 amino acids. Germline lookup yields CDR1 LNHDA and CDR2 SQIVND (reference sequence). The CDR3 reads CASSRTRDRAAGELFF. The CDR3 coding sequence is TGTGCCAGTAGTAGGACACGGGACAGGGCCGCCGGGGAGCTGTTTTTT.

This clone has only one observation. The CDR3 loop reads CASGQGWGTDTQYF. CDR3 sequence (DNA): TGTGCCAGCGGACAGGGTTGGGGCACAGATACGCAGTATTTT. J is TRBJ2-3 and V is TRBV25-1; TRBD1 matches 8 bases. This CDR3 is 14 amino acids long. CDR1 and CDR2 (germline): MGHDK, SYGVNS. V lost 8 bases to trimming and J lost 1 base; unmatched junction nucleotides: 5.

V and J are TRBV5-1 and TRBJ2-3; perhaps TRBD2 as D (6 bases). Trimming took off 1 base at V and 3 bases at J, with 21 bases between the two ends. CDR3 size: 18 residues. Germline V CDR1 and CDR2: SGHRS, YFSETQ. CDR3 in amino acids: CASSLYRGTPGGTDTQYF. Written as DNA, the CDR3 is TGCGCCAGCAGCTTGTACCGCGGGACCCCCGGGGGAACAGATACGCAGTATTTT.

The chain recombines TRBV12-5 with TRBJ1-2; D is unresolved. Germline-derived CDR1 and CDR2 are LGHNT and FRNRAP. The germline V and J ends were trimmed by 1 base and 3 bases, with 3 bases remaining between them. The CDR3 extends over 12 amino acids. The CDR3 region is CASGLGDYGYTF. The CDR3 bases are TGTGCTAGTGGTTTGGGAGACTATGGCTACACCTTC.

The chain couples TRBV29-1 to TRBJ2-3; the match to TRBD2 covers 11 bases. CDR3 length: 16 amino acids. Germline V gene lookup returns CDR1 SQVTM and CDR2 ANQGSEA. The V and J ends lost 4 bases and 1 base, in that order; junction bases with no gene match: 7. DNA for the CDR3: TGCAGCGTTGTAATAGCGGGAGGGCCAGGCACAGATACGCAGTATTTT. As protein: CSVVIAGGPGTDTQYF.

The chain recombines TRBV7-2 with TRBJ2-1; no definite D call. The germline V gene has CDR1 SGHTA and CDR2 FQGNSA. V lost 1 base and J lost 10, with 8 bases in between. This CDR3 region has 12 residues. CDR3 coding DNA: TGTGCCAGCAGCTTAGGGAGAAGAGAGCAGTTCTTC. It translates to CASSLGRREQFF.

The chain employs TRBV28 and TRBJ1-5; 7 bases align to TRBD1. The V gene's germline CDR1 is MDHEN and CDR2 SYDVKM. J was trimmed by 11 bases and V by 4 bases; bases with no gene match: 8. This CDR3 is 13 amino acids long. This CDR3 reads CASSYRGFEAQHF. The CDR3 nucleotides read TGTGCCAGCAGTTACAGGGGTTTTGAGGCCCAGCATTTT.

The chain carries TRBV4-1 and TRBJ1-1; tentatively, D is TRBD1 (5 bases). The CDR3 covers 15 residues. CDR1 MGHRA and CDR2 YSYEKL come from the germline V gene. Trimming took 0 bases from V and 1 from J, leaving 9 bases between them. The CDR3, as DNA: TGCGCCAGCAGCCAAGAGTCGGGGGGGAACACTGAAGCTTTCTTT. Translating it yields CASSQESGGNTEAFF.

This sequence joins TRBV12-5 and TRBJ2-1, with a possible D match to TRBD2 (5 bases). This CDR3 has 13 amino acids. CDR1 is LGHNT, CDR2 FRNRAP, per germline. The ends were cut back, 6 bases at V and 2 bases at J, with 8 bases in the middle. The CDR3 protein is CASGKLAYNEQFF. The CDR3 coding sequence is TGTGCTAGTGGCAAACTAGCCTACAATGAGCAGTTCTTC.

The chain combines TRBV2 with TRBJ2-3; TRBD1 might be the D (6 bases). Germline CDR1 reads SNHLY; CDR2 reads FYNNEI. The CDR3 has 13 amino acids. The ends were cut back, 9 bases at V and 5 bases at J, with 15 bases in the middle. The CDR3 reads CASQLGAGDTQYF. DNA of the CDR3: TGTGCCAGTCAGTTGGGGGCCGGAGATACGCAGTATTTT.